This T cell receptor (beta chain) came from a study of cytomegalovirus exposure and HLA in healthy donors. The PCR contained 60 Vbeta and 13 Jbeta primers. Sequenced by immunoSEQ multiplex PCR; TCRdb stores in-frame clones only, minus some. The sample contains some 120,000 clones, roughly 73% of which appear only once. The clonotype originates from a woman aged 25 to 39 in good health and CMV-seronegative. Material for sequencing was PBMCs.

The CDR3 nucleotides are TGCGCCAGCAGCTTGGAGCCGGGTGTGGACACTGAAGCTTTCTTT. Residues: CASSLEPGVDTEAFF. The V gene is TRBV5-1, the J gene TRBJ1-1; D unresolved. With 0 bases removed from V and 3 bases from J, the gap between germline ends came to 12 bases. The germline V gene has CDR1 SGHRS and CDR2 YFSETQ. The CDR3 extends over 15 amino acids.